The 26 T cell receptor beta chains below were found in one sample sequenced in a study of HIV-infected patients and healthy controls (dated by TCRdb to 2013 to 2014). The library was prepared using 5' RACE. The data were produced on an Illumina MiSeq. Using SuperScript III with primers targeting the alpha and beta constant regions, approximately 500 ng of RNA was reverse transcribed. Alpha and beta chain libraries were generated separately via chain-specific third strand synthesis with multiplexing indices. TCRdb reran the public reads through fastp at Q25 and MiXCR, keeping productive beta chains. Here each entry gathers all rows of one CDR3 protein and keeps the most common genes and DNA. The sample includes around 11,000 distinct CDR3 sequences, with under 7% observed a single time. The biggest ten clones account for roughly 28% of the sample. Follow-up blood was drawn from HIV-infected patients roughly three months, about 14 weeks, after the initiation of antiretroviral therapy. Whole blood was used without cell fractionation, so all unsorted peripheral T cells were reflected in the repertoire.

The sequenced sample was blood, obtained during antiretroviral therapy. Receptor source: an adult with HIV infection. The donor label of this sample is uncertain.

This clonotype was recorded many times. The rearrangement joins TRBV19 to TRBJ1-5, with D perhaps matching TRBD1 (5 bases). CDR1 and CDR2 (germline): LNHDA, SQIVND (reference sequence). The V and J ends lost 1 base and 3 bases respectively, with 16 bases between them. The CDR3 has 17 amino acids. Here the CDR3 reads CASSIGGVGRNNQPQHF. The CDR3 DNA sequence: TGTGCCAGTAGTATAGGGGGGGTCGGTCGCAACAATCAGCCCCAGCATTTT.

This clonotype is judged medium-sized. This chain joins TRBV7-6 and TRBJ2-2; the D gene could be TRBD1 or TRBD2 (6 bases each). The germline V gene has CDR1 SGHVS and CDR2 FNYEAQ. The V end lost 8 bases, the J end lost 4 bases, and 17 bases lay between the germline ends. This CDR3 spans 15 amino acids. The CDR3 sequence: CASGELEGGTGELFF. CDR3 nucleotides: TGTGCCAGCGGAGAGCTAGAGGGGGGCACCGGGGAGCTGTTTTTT.

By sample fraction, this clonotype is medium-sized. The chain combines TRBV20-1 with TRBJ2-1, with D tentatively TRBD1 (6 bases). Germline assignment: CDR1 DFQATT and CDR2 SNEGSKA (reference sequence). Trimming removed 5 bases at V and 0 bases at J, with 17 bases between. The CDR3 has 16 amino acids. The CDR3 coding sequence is TGCAGTGCTTATTACAGGGAGATTAGCTCCTACAATGAGCAGTTCTTC. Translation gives CSAYYREISSYNEQFF.

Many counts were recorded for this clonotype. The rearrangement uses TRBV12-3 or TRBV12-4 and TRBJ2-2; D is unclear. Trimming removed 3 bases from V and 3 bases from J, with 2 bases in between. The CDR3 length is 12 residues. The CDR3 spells CASSFDTGELFF. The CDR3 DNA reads TGTGCCAGCAGTTTCGACACCGGGGAGCTGTTTTTT.

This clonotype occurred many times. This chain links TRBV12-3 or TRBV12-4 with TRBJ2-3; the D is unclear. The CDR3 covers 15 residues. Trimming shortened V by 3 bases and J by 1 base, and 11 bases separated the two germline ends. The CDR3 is CASSLEPKGTDTQYF. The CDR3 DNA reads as TGTGCCAGCAGTTTGGAGCCCAAGGGCACAGATACGCAGTATTTT.

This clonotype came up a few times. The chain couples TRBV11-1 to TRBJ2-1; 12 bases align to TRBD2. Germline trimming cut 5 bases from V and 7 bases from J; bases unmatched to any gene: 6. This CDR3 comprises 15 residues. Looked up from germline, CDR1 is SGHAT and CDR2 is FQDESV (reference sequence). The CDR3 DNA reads TGTGCCAGCAGCCCTAGCGGGGGGGCCCTGAATGAGCAGTTCTTC. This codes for CASSPSGGALNEQFF.

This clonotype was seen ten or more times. The CDR3 sequence: CASSYGGAAKNIQYF. The CDR3 DNA reads as TGTGCCAGCAGCTACGGGGGCGCGGCCAAAAACATTCAGTACTTC. V usage is TRBV13 and J usage is TRBJ2-4; D may match TRBD1 or TRBD2 (6 bases each). The V and J ends lost 4 bases and 1 base respectively, with 11 bases between them. CDR1 PRHDT and CDR2 FYEKMQ come from the germline V gene (reference sequence). This CDR3 contains 15 residues.

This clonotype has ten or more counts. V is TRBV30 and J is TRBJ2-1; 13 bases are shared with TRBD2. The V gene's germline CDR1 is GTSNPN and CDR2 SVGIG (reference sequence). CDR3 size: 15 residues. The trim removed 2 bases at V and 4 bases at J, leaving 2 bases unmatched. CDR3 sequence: CAWSLTSGGYNEQFF. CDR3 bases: TGTGCCTGGAGTCTGACTAGCGGGGGGTACAATGAGCAGTTCTTC.

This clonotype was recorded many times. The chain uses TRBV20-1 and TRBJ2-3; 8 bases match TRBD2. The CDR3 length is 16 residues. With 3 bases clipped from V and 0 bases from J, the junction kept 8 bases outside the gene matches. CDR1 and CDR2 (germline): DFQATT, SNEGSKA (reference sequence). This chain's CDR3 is CSASTVAGSSTDTQYF. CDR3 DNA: TGCAGTGCTAGTACAGTAGCGGGGAGTAGCACAGATACGCAGTATTTT.

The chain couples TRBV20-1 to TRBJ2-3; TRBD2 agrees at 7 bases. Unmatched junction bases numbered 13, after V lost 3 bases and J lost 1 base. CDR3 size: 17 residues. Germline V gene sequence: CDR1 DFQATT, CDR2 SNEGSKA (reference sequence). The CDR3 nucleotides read TGCAGTGCTAGCCCCCCTGGAAGCGGGATTGGCACAGATACGCAGTATTTT. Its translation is CSASPPGSGIGTDTQYF.

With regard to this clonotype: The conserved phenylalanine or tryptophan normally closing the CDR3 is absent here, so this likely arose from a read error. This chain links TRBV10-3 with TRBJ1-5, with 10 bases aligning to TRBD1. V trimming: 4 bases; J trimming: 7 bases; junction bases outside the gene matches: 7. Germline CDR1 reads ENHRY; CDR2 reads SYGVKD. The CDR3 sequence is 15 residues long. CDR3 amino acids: CAISAGTGDRQPQHL. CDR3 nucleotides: TGTGCCATCAGTGCGGGGACAGGGGACAGGCAGCCCCAGCATTTA.

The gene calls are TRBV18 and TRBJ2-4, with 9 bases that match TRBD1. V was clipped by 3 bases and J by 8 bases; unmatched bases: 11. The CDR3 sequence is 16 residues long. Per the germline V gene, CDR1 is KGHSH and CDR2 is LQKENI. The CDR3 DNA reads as TGTGCCAGCTCACCCCTATTAGGGGGACAGGGAGACATTCAGTACTTC. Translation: CASSPLLGGQGDIQYF.

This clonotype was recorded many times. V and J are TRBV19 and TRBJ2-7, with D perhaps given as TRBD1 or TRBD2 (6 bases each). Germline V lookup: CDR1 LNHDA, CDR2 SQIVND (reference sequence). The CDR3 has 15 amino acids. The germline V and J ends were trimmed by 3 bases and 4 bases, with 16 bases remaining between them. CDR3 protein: CASSILWGAPYEQYF. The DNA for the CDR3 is TGTGCCAGTAGTATTCTCTGGGGGGCGCCGTACGAGCAGTACTTC.

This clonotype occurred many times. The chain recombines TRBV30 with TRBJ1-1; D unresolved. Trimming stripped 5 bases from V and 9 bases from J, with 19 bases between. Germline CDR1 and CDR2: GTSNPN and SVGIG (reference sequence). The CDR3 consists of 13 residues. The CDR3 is CAWESNHSGKAFF. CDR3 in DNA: TGTGCCTGGGAATCGAATCATTCGGGTAAAGCTTTCTTT.

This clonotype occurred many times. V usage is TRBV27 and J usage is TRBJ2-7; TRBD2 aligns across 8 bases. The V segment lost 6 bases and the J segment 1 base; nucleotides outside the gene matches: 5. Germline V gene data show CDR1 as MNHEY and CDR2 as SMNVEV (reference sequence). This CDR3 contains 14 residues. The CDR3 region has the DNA TGTGCCAGCAGAGCGGGAGTTCTGTCCTACGAGCAGTACTTC. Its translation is CASRAGVLSYEQYF.

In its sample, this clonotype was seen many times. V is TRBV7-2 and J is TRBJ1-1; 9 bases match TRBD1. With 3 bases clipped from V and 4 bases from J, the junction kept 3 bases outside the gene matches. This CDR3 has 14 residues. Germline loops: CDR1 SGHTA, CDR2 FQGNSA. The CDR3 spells CASSLNRGRTEAFF. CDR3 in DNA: TGTGCCAGCAGCTTGAACAGGGGGCGCACTGAAGCTTTCTTT.

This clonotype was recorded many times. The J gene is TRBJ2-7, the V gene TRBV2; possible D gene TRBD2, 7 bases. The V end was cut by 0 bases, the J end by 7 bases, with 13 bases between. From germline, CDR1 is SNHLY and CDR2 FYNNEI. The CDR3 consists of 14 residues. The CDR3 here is CASSEARGAGEQYF. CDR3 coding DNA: TGTGCCAGCAGTGAAGCCCGGGGGGCTGGTGAGCAGTACTTC.

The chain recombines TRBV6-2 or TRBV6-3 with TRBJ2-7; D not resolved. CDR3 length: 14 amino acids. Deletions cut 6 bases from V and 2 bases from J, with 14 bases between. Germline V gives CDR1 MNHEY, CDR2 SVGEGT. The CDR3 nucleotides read TGTGCCAGCAGATCCGGGTGGGAAGCCTACGAGCAGTACTTC. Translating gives CASRSGWEAYEQYF.

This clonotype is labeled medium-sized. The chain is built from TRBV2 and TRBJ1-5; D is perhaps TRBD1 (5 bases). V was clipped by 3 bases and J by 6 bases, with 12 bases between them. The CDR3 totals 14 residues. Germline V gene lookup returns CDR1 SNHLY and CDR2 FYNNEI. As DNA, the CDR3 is TGTGCCAGCAGTGAGGTCAGGGTCGGTCAGCCCCAGCATTTT. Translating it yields CASSEVRVGQPQHF. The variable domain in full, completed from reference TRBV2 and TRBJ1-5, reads EPEVTQTPSHQVTQMGQEVILRCVPISNHLYFYWYRQILGQKVEFLVSFYNNEISEKSEIFDDQFSVERPDGSNFTLKIRSTKLEDSAMYFCASSEVRVGQPQHFGDGTRLSIL.

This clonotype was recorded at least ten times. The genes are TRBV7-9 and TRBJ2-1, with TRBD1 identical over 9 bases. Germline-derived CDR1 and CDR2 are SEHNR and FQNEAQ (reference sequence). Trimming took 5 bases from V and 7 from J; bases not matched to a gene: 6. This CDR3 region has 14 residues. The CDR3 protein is CASSRDRESNEQFF. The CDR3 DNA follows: TGTGCCAGCAGCCGGGACAGGGAATCAAATGAGCAGTTCTTC.

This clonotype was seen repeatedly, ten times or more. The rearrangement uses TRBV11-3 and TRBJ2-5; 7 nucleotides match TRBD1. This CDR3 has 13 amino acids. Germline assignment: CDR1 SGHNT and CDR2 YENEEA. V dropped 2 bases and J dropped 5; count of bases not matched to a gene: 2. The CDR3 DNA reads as TGTGCCAGCAGCTTATGGGGACAGGAGACCCAGTACTTC. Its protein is CASSLWGQETQYF.

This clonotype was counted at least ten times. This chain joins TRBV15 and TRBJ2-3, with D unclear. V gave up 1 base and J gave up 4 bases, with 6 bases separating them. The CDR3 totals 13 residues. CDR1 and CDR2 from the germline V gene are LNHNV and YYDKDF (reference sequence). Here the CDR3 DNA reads TGTGCCACCAGCAGAGTCTGGTCAGATACGCAGTATTTT. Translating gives CATSRVWSDTQYF.

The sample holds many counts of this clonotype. CDR3 sequence (DNA): TGCAGTGCCCGTACAGCGTCCAACATTCAGTACTTC. Amino acids: CSARTASNIQYF. This chain connects TRBV20-1 to TRBJ2-4; D not resolved. The V gene lost 6 bases and the J gene lost 7 bases, with 13 bases spanning the gap. The CDR3 runs to 12 residues. Germline V gene data show CDR1 as DFQATT and CDR2 as SNEGSKA (reference sequence).

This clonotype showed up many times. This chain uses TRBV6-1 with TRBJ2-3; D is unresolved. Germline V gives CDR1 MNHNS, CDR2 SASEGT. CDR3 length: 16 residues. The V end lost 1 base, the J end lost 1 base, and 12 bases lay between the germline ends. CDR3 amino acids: CASSEVGLMGTDTQYF. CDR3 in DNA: TGTGCCAGCAGTGAAGTGGGCTTGATGGGCACAGATACGCAGTATTTT.

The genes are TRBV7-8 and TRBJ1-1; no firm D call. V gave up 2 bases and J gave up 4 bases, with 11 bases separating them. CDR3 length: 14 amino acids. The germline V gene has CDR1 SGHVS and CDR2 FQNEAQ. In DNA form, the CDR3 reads TGTGCCAGCAGCTTATCGACCGGCCTCACTGAAGCTTTCTTT. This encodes CASSLSTGLTEAFF.

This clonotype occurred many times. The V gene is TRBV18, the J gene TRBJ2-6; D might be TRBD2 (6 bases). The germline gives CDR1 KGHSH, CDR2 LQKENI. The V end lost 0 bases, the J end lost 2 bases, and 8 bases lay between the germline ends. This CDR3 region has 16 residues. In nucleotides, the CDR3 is TGTGCCAGCTCACCACCTTCTAGCGCTGGGGCCAACGTCCTGACTTTC. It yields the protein CASSPPSSAGANVLTF.